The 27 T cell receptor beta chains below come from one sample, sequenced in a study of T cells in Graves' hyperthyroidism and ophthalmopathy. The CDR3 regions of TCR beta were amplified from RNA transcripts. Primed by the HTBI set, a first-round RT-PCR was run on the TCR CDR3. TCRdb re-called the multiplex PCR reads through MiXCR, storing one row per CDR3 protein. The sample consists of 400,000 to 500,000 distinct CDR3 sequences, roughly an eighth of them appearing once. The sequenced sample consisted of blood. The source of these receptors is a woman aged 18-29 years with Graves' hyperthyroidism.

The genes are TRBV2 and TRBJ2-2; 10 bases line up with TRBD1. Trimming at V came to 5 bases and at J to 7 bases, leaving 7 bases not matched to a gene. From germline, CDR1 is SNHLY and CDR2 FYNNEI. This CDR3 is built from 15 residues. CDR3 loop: CASSKMTGGIGELFF. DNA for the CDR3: TGTGCCAGCAGTAAGATGACAGGGGGCATCGGGGAGCTGTTTTTT.

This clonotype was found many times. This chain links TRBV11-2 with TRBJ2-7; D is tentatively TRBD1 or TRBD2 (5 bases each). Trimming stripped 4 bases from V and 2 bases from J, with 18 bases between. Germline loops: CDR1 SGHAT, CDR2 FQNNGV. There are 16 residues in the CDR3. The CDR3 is CASSSERSGSPYEQYF. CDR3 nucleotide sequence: TGTGCCAGCAGCTCAGAGAGGTCAGGGAGTCCCTACGAGCAGTACTTC.

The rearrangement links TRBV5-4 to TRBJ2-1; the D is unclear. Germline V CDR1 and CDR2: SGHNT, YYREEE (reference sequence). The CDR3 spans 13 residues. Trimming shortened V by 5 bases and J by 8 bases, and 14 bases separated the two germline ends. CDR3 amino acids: CASRLGVGYEQFF. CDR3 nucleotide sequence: TGTGCCAGCAGATTAGGAGTGGGCTATGAGCAGTTCTTC.

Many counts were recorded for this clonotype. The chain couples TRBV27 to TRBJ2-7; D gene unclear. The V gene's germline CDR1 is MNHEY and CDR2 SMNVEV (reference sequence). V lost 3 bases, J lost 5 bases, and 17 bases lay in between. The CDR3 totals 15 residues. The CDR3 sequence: CASSFRPQGAHEQYF. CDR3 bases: TGTGCCAGCAGTTTCAGACCCCAAGGTGCGCACGAGCAGTACTTC.

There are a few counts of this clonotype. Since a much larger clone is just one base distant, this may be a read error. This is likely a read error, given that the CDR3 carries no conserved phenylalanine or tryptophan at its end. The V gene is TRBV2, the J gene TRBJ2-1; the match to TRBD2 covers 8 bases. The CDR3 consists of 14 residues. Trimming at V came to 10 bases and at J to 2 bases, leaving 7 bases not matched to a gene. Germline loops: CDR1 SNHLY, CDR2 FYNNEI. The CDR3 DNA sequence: TGTGCCACCAAAGCGGGAGCTGCCTACAATGAGCAGTTCCTC. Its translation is CATKAGAAYNEQFL.

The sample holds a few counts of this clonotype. DNA of the CDR3: TGCGCCAGCAGCCCCCAACCACAGGGTCTGGGGAACACTGAAGCTTTCTTT. This encodes CASSPQPQGLGNTEAFF. V gene TRBV5-1 combines with J gene TRBJ1-1, with D possibly TRBD1 on 6 matching bases. The CDR3 runs to 17 residues. Germline CDR1 SGHRS, CDR2 YFSETQ. V was clipped by 4 bases and J by 1 base, with 20 bases between them.

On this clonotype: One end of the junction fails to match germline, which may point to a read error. CDR3 sequence: CASSPPDTTWALRSYNERFF. The CDR3 nucleotides are TGTGCCAGCTCACCACCGGATACTACCTGGGCTTTGCGCTCCTACAATGAGCGGTTCTTC. This chain joins TRBV18 and TRBJ2-1, with unresolved D. The CDR3 sequence is 20 residues long. CDR1 KGHSH and CDR2 LQKENI come from the germline V gene.

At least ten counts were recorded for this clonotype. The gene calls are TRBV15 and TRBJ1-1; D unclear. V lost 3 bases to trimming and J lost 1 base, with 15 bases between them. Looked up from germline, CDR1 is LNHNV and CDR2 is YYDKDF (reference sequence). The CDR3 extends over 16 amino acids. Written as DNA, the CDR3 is TGTGCCACCAGCAGGGCATGGGCGGGAAGGAACACTGAAGCTTTCTTT. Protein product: CATSRAWAGRNTEAFF.

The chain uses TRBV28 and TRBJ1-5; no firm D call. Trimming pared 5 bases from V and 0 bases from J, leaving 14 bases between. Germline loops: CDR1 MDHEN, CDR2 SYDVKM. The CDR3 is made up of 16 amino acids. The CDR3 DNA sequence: TGTGCCAGCAGTCTCCACTTAACATCTAGCAATCAGCCCCAGCATTTT. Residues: CASSLHLTSSNQPQHF.

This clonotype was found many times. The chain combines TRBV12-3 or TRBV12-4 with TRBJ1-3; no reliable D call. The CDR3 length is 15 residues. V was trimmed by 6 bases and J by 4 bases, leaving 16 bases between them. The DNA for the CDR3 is TGTGCCAGCAGCACTCGAGGATGGAGCGGAAACACCATATATTTT. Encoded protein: CASSTRGWSGNTIYF.

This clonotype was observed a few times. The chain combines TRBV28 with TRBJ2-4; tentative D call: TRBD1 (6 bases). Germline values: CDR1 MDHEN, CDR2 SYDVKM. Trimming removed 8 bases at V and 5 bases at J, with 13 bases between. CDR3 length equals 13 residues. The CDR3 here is CASVQGFENIQYF. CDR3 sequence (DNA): TGTGCCAGCGTTCAGGGGTTCGAAAACATTCAGTACTTC.

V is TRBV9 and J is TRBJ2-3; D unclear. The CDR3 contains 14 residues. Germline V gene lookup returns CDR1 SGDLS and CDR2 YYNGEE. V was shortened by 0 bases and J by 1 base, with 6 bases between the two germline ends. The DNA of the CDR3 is TGTGCCAGCAGCGTAGTTGAGGGCACAGATACGCAGTATTTT. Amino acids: CASSVVEGTDTQYF.

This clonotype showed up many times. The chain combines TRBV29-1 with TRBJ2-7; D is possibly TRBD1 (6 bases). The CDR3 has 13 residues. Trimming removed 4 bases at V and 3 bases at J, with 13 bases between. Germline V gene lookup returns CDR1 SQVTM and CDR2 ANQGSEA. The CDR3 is CSVVLRDNYEQYF. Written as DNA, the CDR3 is TGCAGCGTTGTCCTCCGGGACAACTACGAGCAGTACTTC.

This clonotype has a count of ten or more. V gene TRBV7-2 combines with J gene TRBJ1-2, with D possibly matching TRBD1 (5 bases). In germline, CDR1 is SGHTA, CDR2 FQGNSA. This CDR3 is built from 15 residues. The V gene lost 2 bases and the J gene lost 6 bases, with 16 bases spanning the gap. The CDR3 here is CASSLFPGVFDGYTF. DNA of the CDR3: TGTGCCAGCAGCTTATTTCCGGGGGTCTTCGATGGCTACACCTTC.

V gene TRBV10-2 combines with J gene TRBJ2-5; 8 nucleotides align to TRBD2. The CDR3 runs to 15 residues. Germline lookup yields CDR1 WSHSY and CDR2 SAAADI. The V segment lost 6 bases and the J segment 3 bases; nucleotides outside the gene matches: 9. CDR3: CASRTRTSREETQYF. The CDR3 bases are TGCGCCAGCAGAACCCGGACTAGCCGGGAAGAGACCCAGTACTTC.

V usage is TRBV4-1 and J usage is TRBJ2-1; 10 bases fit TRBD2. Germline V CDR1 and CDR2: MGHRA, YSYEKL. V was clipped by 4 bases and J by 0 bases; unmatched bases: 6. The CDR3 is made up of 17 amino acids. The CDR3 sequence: CASSRESSGSSYNEQFF. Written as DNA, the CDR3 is TGCGCCAGCAGCCGGGAGTCTAGCGGGAGCTCCTACAATGAGCAGTTCTTC.

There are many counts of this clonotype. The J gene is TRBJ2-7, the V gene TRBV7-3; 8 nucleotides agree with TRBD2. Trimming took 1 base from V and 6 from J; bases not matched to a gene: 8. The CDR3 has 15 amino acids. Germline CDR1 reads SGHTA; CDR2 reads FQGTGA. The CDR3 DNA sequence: TGTGCCAGCAGCTTAAACCGAGCGGGAGCTGGCGAGCAGTACTTC. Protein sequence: CASSLNRAGAGEQYF.

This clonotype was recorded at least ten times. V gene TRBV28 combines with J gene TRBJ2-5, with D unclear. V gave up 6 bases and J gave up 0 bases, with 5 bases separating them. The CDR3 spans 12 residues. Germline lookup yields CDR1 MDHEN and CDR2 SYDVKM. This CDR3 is CASRADQETQYF. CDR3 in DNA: TGTGCCAGCAGGGCAGACCAAGAGACCCAGTACTTC.

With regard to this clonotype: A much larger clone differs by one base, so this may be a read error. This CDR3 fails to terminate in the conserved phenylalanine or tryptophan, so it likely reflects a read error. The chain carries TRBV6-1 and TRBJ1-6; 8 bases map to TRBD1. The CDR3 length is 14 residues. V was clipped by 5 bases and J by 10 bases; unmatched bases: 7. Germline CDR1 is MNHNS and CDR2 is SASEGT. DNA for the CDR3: TGTGCCAGCAGTCGGACAGGGAAAGGGTCACCCCTCCACCTT. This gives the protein CASSRTGKGSPLHL.

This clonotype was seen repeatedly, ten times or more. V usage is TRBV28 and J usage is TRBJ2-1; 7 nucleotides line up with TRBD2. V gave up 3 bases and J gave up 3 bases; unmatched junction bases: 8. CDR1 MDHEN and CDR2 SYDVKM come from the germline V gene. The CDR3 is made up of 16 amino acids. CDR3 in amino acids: CASSFFWRESYNEQFF. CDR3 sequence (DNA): TGTGCCAGCAGTTTCTTCTGGCGGGAGAGCTACAATGAGCAGTTCTTC.

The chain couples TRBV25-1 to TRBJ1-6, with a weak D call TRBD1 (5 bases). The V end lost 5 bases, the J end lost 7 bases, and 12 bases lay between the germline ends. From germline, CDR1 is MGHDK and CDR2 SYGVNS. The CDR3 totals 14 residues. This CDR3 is CASSFMDTNSPLHF. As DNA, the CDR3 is TGTGCCAGCAGTTTTATGGACACAAATTCACCCCTCCACTTT.

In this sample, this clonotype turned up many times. Written as DNA, the CDR3 is TGTGCCAGCAGTACACCACAGGGGGGGAACACTGAAGCTTTCTTT. Encoded protein: CASSTPQGGNTEAFF. The chain has TRBV28 and TRBJ1-1; 8 bases align to TRBD1. CDR1 and CDR2 from the germline V gene are MDHEN and SYDVKM. CDR3 length equals 15 residues. The trim removed 5 bases at V and 1 base at J, leaving 6 bases unmatched.

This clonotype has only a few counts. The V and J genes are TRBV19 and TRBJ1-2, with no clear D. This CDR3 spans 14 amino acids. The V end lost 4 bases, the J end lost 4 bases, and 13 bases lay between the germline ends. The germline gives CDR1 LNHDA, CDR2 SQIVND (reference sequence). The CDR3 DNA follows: TGTGCCAGTAGTACTTCCGCGGACCCCTATGGCTACACCTTC. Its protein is CASSTSADPYGYTF.

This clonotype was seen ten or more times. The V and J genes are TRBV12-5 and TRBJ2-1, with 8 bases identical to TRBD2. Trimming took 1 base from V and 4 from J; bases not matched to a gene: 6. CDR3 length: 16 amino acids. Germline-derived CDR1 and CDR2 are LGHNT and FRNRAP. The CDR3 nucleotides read TGTGCTAGTGGTTTGGGGAGCGGGGGAGGGTACAATGAGCAGTTCTTC. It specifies CASGLGSGGGYNEQFF.

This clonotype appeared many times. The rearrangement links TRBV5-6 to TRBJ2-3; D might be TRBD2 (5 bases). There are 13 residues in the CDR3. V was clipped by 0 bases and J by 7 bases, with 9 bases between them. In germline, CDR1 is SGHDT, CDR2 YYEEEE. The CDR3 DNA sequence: TGTGCCAGCAGCTTGGAAGAGGGAAATACGCAGTATTTT. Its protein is CASSLEEGNTQYF.

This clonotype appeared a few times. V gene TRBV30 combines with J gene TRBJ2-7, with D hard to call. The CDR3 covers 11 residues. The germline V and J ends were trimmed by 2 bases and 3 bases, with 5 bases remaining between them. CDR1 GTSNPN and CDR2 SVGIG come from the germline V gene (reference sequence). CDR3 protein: CAWSTLYEQYF. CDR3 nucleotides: TGTGCCTGGAGTACCCTCTACGAGCAGTACTTC.

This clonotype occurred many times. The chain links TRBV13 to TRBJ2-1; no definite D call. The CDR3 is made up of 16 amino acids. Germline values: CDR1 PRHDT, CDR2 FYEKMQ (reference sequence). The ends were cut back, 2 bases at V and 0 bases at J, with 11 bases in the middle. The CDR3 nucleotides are TGTGCCAGCAGCTTATACACGGATAGCTCCTACAATGAGCAGTTCTTC. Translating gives CASSLYTDSSYNEQFF.